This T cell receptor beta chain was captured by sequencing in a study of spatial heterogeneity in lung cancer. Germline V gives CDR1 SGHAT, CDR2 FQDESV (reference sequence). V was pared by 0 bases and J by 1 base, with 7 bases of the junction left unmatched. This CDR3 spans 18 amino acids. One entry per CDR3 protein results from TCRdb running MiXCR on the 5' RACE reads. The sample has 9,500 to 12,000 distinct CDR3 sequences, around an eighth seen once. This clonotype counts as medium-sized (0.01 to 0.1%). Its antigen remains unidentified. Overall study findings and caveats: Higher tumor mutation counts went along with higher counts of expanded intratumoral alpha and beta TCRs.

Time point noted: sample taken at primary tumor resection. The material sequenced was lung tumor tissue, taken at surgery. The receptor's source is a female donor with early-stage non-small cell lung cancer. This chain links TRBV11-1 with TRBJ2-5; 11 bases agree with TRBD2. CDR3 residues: CASSLAPLAGVFQETQYF. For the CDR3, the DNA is TGTGCCAGCAGCTTAGCCCCACTAGCGGGGGTATTCCAAGAGACCCAGTACTTC.